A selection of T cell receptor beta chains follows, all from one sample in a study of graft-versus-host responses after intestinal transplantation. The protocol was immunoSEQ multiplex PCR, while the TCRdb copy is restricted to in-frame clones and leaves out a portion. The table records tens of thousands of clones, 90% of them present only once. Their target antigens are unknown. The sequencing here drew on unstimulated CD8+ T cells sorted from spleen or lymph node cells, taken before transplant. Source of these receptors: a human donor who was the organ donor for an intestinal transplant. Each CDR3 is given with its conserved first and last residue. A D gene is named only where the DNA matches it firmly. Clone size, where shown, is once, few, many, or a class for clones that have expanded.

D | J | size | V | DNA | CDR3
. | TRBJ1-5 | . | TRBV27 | TGTGCCAGCAGTTTATCGCCACAGGGTGGTTCTGGCAATCAGCCCCAGCATTTT | CASSLSPQGGSGNQPQHF
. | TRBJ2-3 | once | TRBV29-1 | TGCAGCTCAATCAACAGAGACACAGATACGCAGTATTTT | CSSINRDTDTQYF
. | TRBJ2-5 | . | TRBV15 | TGTGCCACCAGCGAGCCGGGACAAAAAGAGACCCAGTACTTC | CATSEPGQKETQYF
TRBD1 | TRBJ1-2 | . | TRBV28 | TGTGCCAGCAGTCGGGACAGGGGATCGACTAACTATGGCTACACCTTC | CASSRDRGSTNYGYTF
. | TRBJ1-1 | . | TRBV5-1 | TGCGCCAGCAGCTTGGCTCTTAACAGTGAAGCTTTCTTT | CASSLALNSEAFF
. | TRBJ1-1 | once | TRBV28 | TGTGCCAGCAGTGGGGGGGACGGAGCTTTCTTT | CASSGGDGAFF
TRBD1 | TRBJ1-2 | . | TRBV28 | TGTGCCAGCAGTTGGACCGGGACAGGCTCGATTTACACCTTC | CASSWTGTGSIYTF
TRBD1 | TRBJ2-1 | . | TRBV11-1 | TGTGCCAGCAGCCGGGGACAGGGGGTCCACAATGAGCAGTTCTTC | CASSRGQGVHNEQFF
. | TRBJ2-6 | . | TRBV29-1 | TGCAGCGTTGAAGAGGGAGAGGGGGCTGGGGCCAACGTCCTGACTTTC | CSVEEGEGAGANVLTF
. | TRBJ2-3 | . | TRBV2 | TGTGCCAGCAGTGATGGAGGGGGCTGGGGCAGGTTGGACACAGATACGCAGTATTTT | CASSDGGGWGRLDTDTQYF
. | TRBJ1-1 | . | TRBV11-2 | TGTGCCAGCAGCTTCACCGGGGAAGTTGGGACTGAAGCTTTCTTT | CASSFTGEVGTEAFF
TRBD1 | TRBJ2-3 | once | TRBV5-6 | TGTGCCAGCAGCTTGGGGGGGACAGGGGGCGGAGGGTGGACAGATACGCAGTATTTT | CASSLGGTGGGGWTDTQYF
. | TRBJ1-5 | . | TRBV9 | TGTGCCAGCGGCGGGCTTCGTCAGCCCCAGCATTTT | CASGGLRQPQHF
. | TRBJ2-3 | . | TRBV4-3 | TGCGCCAGCAGCCAAGGATTCCGGAGGTTGGAACATACGCAGTATTTT | CASSQGFRRLEHTQYF
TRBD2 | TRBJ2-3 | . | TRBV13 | TGTGCCAGCAGCTTAGCCAGCGCCTCCGGACTAGCGGGGGGGCTGGGTCTCACAGATACGCAGTATTTT | CASSLASASGLAGGLGLTDTQYF
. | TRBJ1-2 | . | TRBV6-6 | TGTGCCAGCAGTTACTCTCGCCCCAGTAGCCCCTATGGCTACACCTTC | CASSYSRPSSPYGYTF
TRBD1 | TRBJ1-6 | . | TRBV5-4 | TGTGCCAGCAGTTCCCGGGACAGGGGGCAAAAATCACCCCTCCACTTT | CASSSRDRGQKSPLHF
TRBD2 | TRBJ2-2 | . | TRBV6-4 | TGTGCCAGCAGTGACTCAGCTAGCGGGGAGACCGGGGAGCTGTTTTTT | CASSDSASGETGELFF
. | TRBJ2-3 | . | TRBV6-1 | TGTGCCGGCCAAAGGACAGACCGCACAGATACGCAGTATTTT | CAGQRTDRTDTQYF
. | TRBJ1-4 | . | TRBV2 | TGTGCCAGCAGTGAGGGGCCAGGGGATGCAACTAATGAAAAACTGTTTTTT | CASSEGPGDATNEKLFF
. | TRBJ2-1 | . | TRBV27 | TGTGCCAGCAGTTTAGGGACACCCGCCTACAATGAGCAGTTCTTC | CASSLGTPAYNEQFF
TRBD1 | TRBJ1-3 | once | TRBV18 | TGTGCCAGCTCAGGGGACAGCTCTGGAAACACCATATATTTT | CASSGDSSGNTIYF
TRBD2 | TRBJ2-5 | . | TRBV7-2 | TGTGCCAGCAGCTGGACTAGCGGGGGGATCCAAGAGACCCAGTACTTC | CASSWTSGGIQETQYF
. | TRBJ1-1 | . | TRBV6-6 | TGTGCCAGCAGTTACGGGACAACTATGAACACTGAAGCTTTCTTT | CASSYGTTMNTEAFF
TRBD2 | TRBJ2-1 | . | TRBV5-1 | TGCGCCAGCAGGGGGGCGGGGGGATACAATGAGCAGTTCTTC | CASRGAGGYNEQFF
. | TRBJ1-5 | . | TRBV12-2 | TGTGCAAGTCGCGCTCGGGACAGGGTTAATCAGCCCCAGCATTTT | CASRARDRVNQPQHF